This T cell receptor beta chain was retrieved from a study of blood T cell repertoires in COVID-19. Across the study: Samples representing acute and convalescent COVID-19 were sourced from the United States, Italy and Spain. Sample material is recorded as cDNA or gDNA derived from T cells, B-cell-depleted T cells, or PBMCs.

Methods used by the authors: By means of reference gene primer amplification, nucleated cell counts were estimated. Using immunoSEQ multiplex PCR, the repertoire was profiled, and TCRdb retains in-frame clones only, with some absent. That table supplies the V and J calls and clone size; D and trimming were determined from the DNA. The data contain about 180,000 clones, more than 70% of them singletons. Germline CDR1 reads LNHNV; CDR2 reads YYDKDF (reference sequence). V lost 0 bases, J lost 8 bases, and 7 bases lay in between. This CDR3 has 12 residues. This clonotype was obtained from a woman aged 25 to 45 with acute or convalescent COVID-19. The chain joins TRBV15 to TRBJ1-2; the D is unclear. The sequencing input was peripheral blood. Written as DNA, the CDR3 is TGTGCCACCAGCAGAGACGCGGGGGGCTACACCTTC. Translating gives CATSRDAGGYTF.